Listed below are T cell receptor beta chains from one sample, sequenced in a study of T cell repertoires in cytomegalovirus infection. These TCRs' antigens remain unknown. TCRdb used MiXCR to reprocess the reads, holding one entry per CDR3 protein. The sample shows hundreds of thousands of distinct CDR3 sequences, more than 25% of them seen only once. This specimen was cultured CD8+ T cells from PBMCs, taken from culture after CMV antigen stimulation. These receptors all stem from a human donor in good health (CMV status not recorded). Some clones in this sample may be carry-over from other donors' samples. Each CDR3 is given with its conserved first and last residue. Fields, in order: V gene, J gene, D gene, clone size, CDR3 DNA, CDR3 protein. A D gene is named only where the DNA matches it firmly. A clone size is listed for some rows: how often the clone was seen (once, few, many), or a class if it is expanded.

TRBV7-8	TRBJ2-2	TRBD1	many	TGTGCCAGCAACCCGAACAGGGGGAACACCGGGGAGCTGTTTTTT	CASNPNRGNTGELFF
TRBV6-1	TRBJ1-3	NA	few	TGTGCCAGCAGGACGGTGAGCTCTGGAAACACCATATATTTT	CASRTVSSGNTIYF
TRBV9	TRBJ2-4	TRBD1	NA	TGTGCCAGCAGCGGGACAGGGGGGAAAAACATTCAGTACTTC	CASSGTGGKNIQYF
TRBV7-6	TRBJ2-1	NA	many	TGTGCCAGCAGTCCTCTTCAGGGAAACAATGAGCAGTTCTTC	CASSPLQGNNEQFF
TRBV27	TRBJ1-1	NA	NA	TGTGCCAGCAGTTCCCTTATAAGCCGGGGCGGAGGCCCGAGGAACACTGAAGCTTTCTTT	CASSSLISRGGGPRNTEAFF
TRBV15	TRBJ2-3	NA	NA	TGTGCCACCAGCAGAACTAGCACAGATACGCAGTATTTT	CATSRTSTDTQYF
TRBV2	TRBJ2-1	NA	NA	TGTGCCAGCAGTGAACGAGTCCAGACCCCTCACAATGAGCAGTTCTTC	CASSERVQTPHNEQFF
TRBV5-5	TRBJ1-2	TRBD1	few	TGTGCCAGCAGGAAGACTGGACAGGGGGTTTATGGCTACACCTTC	CASRKTGQGVYGYTF
TRBV7-9	TRBJ2-4	TRBD2	few	TGTGCCAGCAGCTCGATCGGGACTAGCGGGGTAGCCAAAAACATTCAGTACTTC	CASSSIGTSGVAKNIQYF
TRBV19	TRBJ1-5	NA	NA	TGTGCCAGTAGTATCGGGACAACTTTTACTAGCAATCAGCCCCAGCATTTT	CASSIGTTFTSNQPQHF
TRBV19	TRBJ2-7	NA	NA	TGTGCCAGTAGTTCCAGGACTGCAGACTACGAGCAGTACTTC	CASSSRTADYEQYF
TRBV20-1	TRBJ1-3	TRBD1	few	TGCAGTGCTATTGGGACAGGGGATAACGCTGGAAACACCATATATTTT	CSAIGTGDNAGNTIYF
TRBV19	TRBJ1-5	TRBD1	few	TGTGCCAGTAGTATCGGGACAGGGTTTAGCAATCAGCCCCAGCATTTT	CASSIGTGFSNQPQHF
TRBV12-3/TRBV12-4	TRBJ2-1	NA	few	TGTGCCAGCAGTTTTCTTGAGGACAATGAGCAGTTCTTC	CASSFLEDNEQFF
TRBV29-1	TRBJ1-2	TRBD1	NA	TGCAGCGCCGCCGGACAGGGGGCGAGCTATGGCTACACCTTC	CSAAGQGASYGYTF
TRBV4-1	TRBJ2-1	TRBD1	NA	TGCGCCAGCAGCCAGCTGCCGCCTCCTGGACAGGGTGGGGTACCGTTCTTC	CASSQLPPPGQGGVPFF
TRBV7-2	TRBJ1-1	NA	NA	TGTGCCAGCAGCTCGAATGACAGATGGGGCACTGAAGCTTTCTTT	CASSSNDRWGTEAFF
TRBV6-5	TRBJ1-3	TRBD1	NA	TGTGCCAGCAGTTACCTTGTAGGAGGGGGCGCCGGGTCTTCAAGCTCTGGAAACACCATATATTTT	CASSYLVGGGAGSSSSGNTIYF
TRBV4-1	TRBJ1-5	NA	NA	TGCGCCAGCAGCCAAGGAATAGGGGTTCAGCCCCAGCATTTT	CASSQGIGVQPQHF
TRBV14	TRBJ1-3	NA	NA	TGTGCCAGCAGCCACAGACCCTCTGGAAACACCATATATTTT	CASSHRPSGNTIYF
TRBV19	TRBJ2-1	TRBD1	NA	TGTGCCAGTAGACCCGACAGGGACTCCTACAATGAGCAGTTCTTC	CASRPDRDSYNEQFF
TRBV28	TRBJ1-5	TRBD1	NA	TGTGCCAGCAGTTTATCCGGACAGGGGTACAATCAGCCCCAGCATTTT	CASSLSGQGYNQPQHF
TRBV5-5	TRBJ1-1	NA	NA	TGTGCCAGCAGCTTTCGTAGCAGGAATAGGGAAGGCACTGAAGCTTTCTTT	CASSFRSRNREGTEAFF
TRBV12-5	TRBJ2-7	TRBD1	few	TGTGCTAGTGGTTTGGCGACAGGGGTATTCTACGAGCAGTACTTC	CASGLATGVFYEQYF
TRBV3-1	TRBJ2-1	TRBD2	NA	TGTGCCAGCAGCCAAGTAGGATCGGTGGCTAGCGGGGTTAATGAGCAGTTCTTC	CASSQVGSVASGVNEQFF
TRBV19	TRBJ1-4	NA	NA	TGTGCCAGTAGTATCTCGGGGACGGCAACTAATGAAAAACTGTTTTTT	CASSISGTATNEKLFF
TRBV5-6	TRBJ2-1	TRBD1	NA	TGTGCCAGCAGCTTCGGGACAGGGGGCGATGAGCAGTTCTTC	CASSFGTGGDEQFF
TRBV19	TRBJ2-3	NA	NA	TGTGCCAGTCGGGACTGGACAGATACGCAGTATTTT	CASRDWTDTQYF
TRBV4-1	TRBJ1-3	NA	NA	TGCGCCAGCAGCCAAGGTAGTCTCTCTGGAAACACCATATATTTT	CASSQGSLSGNTIYF
TRBV7-2	TRBJ1-2	NA	few	TGTGCCAGCAGCCCCGAGGGAGGGGGGTGGGGCTATGGCTACACCTTC	CASSPEGGGWGYGYTF
TRBV6-1	TRBJ2-1	NA	NA	TGTGCCAGCAGTGAAGGTGCCTACAATGAGCAGTTCTTC	CASSEGAYNEQFF
TRBV4-1	TRBJ2-1	NA	NA	TGCGCCAGCAGCCGGCTAGACAGAAGAAACAACGATGAGCAGTTCTTC	CASSRLDRRNNDEQFF
TRBV12-3/TRBV12-4	TRBJ1-2	NA	NA	TGTGCCAGCAGCTCCGGGTCTTCGTATGGCTACACCTTC	CASSSGSSYGYTF
TRBV20-1	TRBJ1-3	NA	NA	TGCAGTGCCAGCTTCGGCAGGACTGGAAACACCATATATTTT	CSASFGRTGNTIYF
TRBV2	TRBJ1-2	TRBD1	few	TGTGCCAGCACCGGGACAGGGGGCACCTATGGCTACACCTTC	CASTGTGGTYGYTF
TRBV12-5	TRBJ1-1	NA	few	TGTGCTAGTGGCCAGGTAGGCACTGAAGCTTTCTTT	CASGQVGTEAFF
TRBV9	TRBJ2-5	NA	NA	TGTGCCAGCAGCGTAGCTTCAGGCCAAGAGACCCAGTACTTC	CASSVASGQETQYF
TRBV7-6	TRBJ1-1	TRBD1	NA	TGTGCCAGCAGCCAATTTCCCGGGACAGGGCCTATGAACACTGAAGCTTTCTTT	CASSQFPGTGPMNTEAFF
TRBV27	TRBJ2-3	NA	NA	TGTGCCGTCTGGGGGGCAGATACGCAGTATTTT	CAVWGADTQYF
TRBV7-9	TRBJ2-5	NA	many	TGTGCCAGCAGCTCCCCGTATGAGACCCAGTACTTC	CASSSPYETQYF
TRBV5-6	TRBJ1-2	NA	few	TGTGCCAGCAGCTTGCATCTATGGTCTGGTGGCTACACCTTC	CASSLHLWSGGYTF
TRBV13	TRBJ2-3	NA	few	TGTGCCAGCAGCGCAGGGGGGATCCAATTTATCACAGATACGCAGTATTTT	CASSAGGIQFITDTQYF
TRBV10-3	TRBJ2-5	TRBD2	medium-sized	TGTGCCATCAGTGGGGCCCGGGGGGGGCCCGAGGGGACCCAGTACTTC	CAISGARGGPEGTQYF
TRBV7-8	TRBJ2-5	NA	many	TGTGCCAGCAGCTCCGAGATGGGGGAGACCCAGTACTTC	CASSSEMGETQYF
TRBV10-3	TRBJ2-1	NA	few	TGTGCCATCAGTGAACCGGAGCCCTTCTATGAGCAGTTCTTC	CAISEPEPFYEQFF
TRBV7-9	TRBJ2-2	NA	NA	TGTGCCAGCAGCCCCTTTCTGAGCCCTGGCACCGGGGAGCTGTTTTTT	CASSPFLSPGTGELFF
TRBV27	TRBJ1-1	TRBD1	NA	TGTGCCAGCAGTACGGGACAGGGGGCCACCGCTTTCTTT	CASSTGQGATAFF
TRBV12-3/TRBV12-4	TRBJ2-1	NA	few	TGTGCCAGCAGTTTTGGTTTCTACAATGAGCAGTTCTTC	CASSFGFYNEQFF
TRBV6-5	TRBJ2-3	NA	few	TGTGCCAGCAGTTACTCGAAGGTAGTGGGGAGCACAGATACGCAGTATTTT	CASSYSKVVGSTDTQYF
TRBV27	TRBJ2-3	NA	few	TGTGCCAGCAGCACAGGATTAGATACGCAGTATTTT	CASSTGLDTQYF
TRBV6-5	TRBJ2-1	TRBD1	NA	TGTGCCAGCAGTCCGGGACAGGGGGTTTATGAGCAGTTCTTC	CASSPGQGVYEQFF
TRBV12-5	TRBJ2-5	NA	few	TGTGCTAGTGGTTCGATAGCGAGGGGAAGCCAAGAGACCCAGTACTTC	CASGSIARGSQETQYF
TRBV12-3/TRBV12-4	TRBJ2-7	TRBD1	NA	TGTGCCAGCAGCCCTGGGACAGGGGGCCACATCTACGAGCAGTACTTC	CASSPGTGGHIYEQYF
TRBV12-3/TRBV12-4	TRBJ1-2	NA	few	TGTGCCAGCAGTTTACTGCTCAACTATGGCTACACCTTC	CASSLLLNYGYTF
TRBV19	TRBJ1-2	NA	NA	TGTGCCAGTAGTGACCGACAGAAGTCCAACTATGGCTACACCTTC	CASSDRQKSNYGYTF
TRBV25-1	TRBJ2-7	NA	few	TGTGCCAGCAGTGACGGCAGGGGAAACGAGCAGTACTTC	CASSDGRGNEQYF
TRBV11-2	TRBJ1-1	NA	few	TGTGCCAGCAGCTTAGCTGGAACACCCTACACTGAAGCTTTCTTT	CASSLAGTPYTEAFF